This T cell receptor beta chain was recorded in a study of T cells after yellow fever vaccination. General study points: Primary-vaccination clones mostly resurfaced post-booster (around 95% CD4, approximately 90% CD8).

This clonotype was observed at least ten times. Its antigen is still unknown. TCRdb redid the calling of the 5' RACE reads with MiXCR, one entry per CDR3 protein. In the table there are under 350,000 distinct CDR3 sequences, over 4% of which are singletons. Trimming cost V 8 bases and J 4 bases, with 11 bases left between them. The CDR3 length is 12 residues. Per germline, CDR1 SNHLY and CDR2 FYNNEI. This TCR was sampled from a man aged 18-30 years who received the YFV17D yellow fever vaccine. J is TRBJ1-2 and V is TRBV2; possible D gene TRBD1, 5 bases. The material sequenced was PBMCs, taken 5 days after the yellow fever booster vaccination. For the CDR3, the DNA is TGTGCCAGCGGGGCACGTAGCTATGGCTACACCTTC. Amino acids: CASGARSYGYTF.